This T cell receptor (beta chain) is from a study of cytomegalovirus exposure and HLA in healthy donors. Study as a whole: An analysis done earlier identified some 120 million unique TCR beta sequences from about 179 million T cells. The study's findings and limits: Investigators reported around 150 TCR beta chains as tied to cytomegalovirus.

The PCR was carried out with 60 Vbeta primers and 13 Jbeta primers. TCRdb's table, derived via immunoSEQ multiplex PCR, lists solely in-frame clones and lacks some. The sample consists of about 130,000 clones, 83% of them appearing once. A remark on this clone: Its specificity is not known.

CDR3 length: 13 residues. Trimming removed 1 base at V and 2 bases at J, with 5 bases between. Germline V lookup: CDR1 SNHLY, CDR2 FYNNEI. J is TRBJ2-5 and V is TRBV2, with a weak D call TRBD1 (5 bases). Sequences were obtained from PBMCs. The sequence was obtained from a woman between 40 and 50 years old in good health and CMV-seropositive. CDR3 coding DNA: TGTGCCAGCAGTGAAGACAGGCAAGAGACCCAGTACTTC. This codes for CASSEDRQETQYF.